Sequencing of this TCR beta chain was carried out in a study of blood T cell repertoires in COVID-19. Study background: Collection of acute and convalescent COVID-19 samples took place in the United States, Italy and Spain. T cells, B-cell-depleted T cells, or PBMCs provided the cDNA or gDNA that served as material.

The length of the CDR3 is 15 residues. Trimming at V came to 5 bases and at J to 0 bases, leaving 6 bases not matched to a gene. CDR1 and CDR2 from the germline V gene are SGHTA and FQGNSA. How the authors handled the data: Researchers report that nucleated cell counts were estimated from reference gene primer amplification. Using immunoSEQ multiplex PCR, the repertoire was profiled, and TCRdb retains in-frame clones only, with some absent. V and J calls and clone size come straight from that table; D and trimming were deduced from the DNA. The table includes 92,000 or so clones, about 78% detected once.

The TCR sequence derives from a woman of 80 years or more with acute or convalescent COVID-19. The sequenced sample consisted of peripheral blood. This sequence joins TRBV7-2 and TRBJ1-1; 7 bases are a match to TRBD1. In DNA, the CDR3 is TGTGCCAGCAGCCCGAAGGGACAGTTGAACACTGAAGCTTTCTTT. It codes for CASSPKGQLNTEAFF.